This TCR beta chain comes out of a study of T cells expressing NK-cell markers. Background on the study: The TCR beta repertoires were obtained from sorted CD3+CD56+NKG2C+, CD3+CD56+NKG2C- and CD3+CD56-NKG2C+ T cells. Broader study findings: Six donors carried dominant NKG2C+ clonotypes that made up roughly 1.0-7.5% of their CD8+ T cells.

There are 12 residues in the CDR3. The V gene's germline CDR1 is MNHEY and CDR2 SVGEGT. UMIs were included in TCR beta cDNA generated by 5'RACE template switching. TCRdb re-called the 5' RACE reads; one entry per CDR3 protein, DNA not given. With more than 400,000 distinct CDR3 sequences in the sample, the ten largest clones hold 7.3%. Comment on this clonotype: Its antigen is undetermined.

The TCR was taken from a woman between 18 and 70 years old in good health. The rearrangement joins TRBV6-2 or TRBV6-3 to TRBJ1-4; no DNA is available, so the TRBD1 call from TCRdb remains unchecked. The sequencing sample was made of blood T cells: a sorted CD56 or NKG2C T cell subset, CD4+ or CD8+ T cells, or bulk PBMC T cells (not recorded which). This chain's CDR3 is CASSRGQVRLFF.